One and the same sample provided the 14 T cell receptor beta chains below, sequenced in a study of blood T cell repertoires in COVID-19. Assay: immunoSEQ multiplex PCR; the TCRdb copy retains only in-frame clones and omits some. Of 85,000 to 110,000 clones in the sample, about 90% are singletons; the top ten hold approximately 3.7%. Sequencing was done on a sample of peripheral blood. Receptors were obtained from a human donor in a cohort sampled during active COVID-19.

The genes are TRBV19 and TRBJ1-2; TRBD1 matches 7 bases. There are 13 residues in the CDR3. The V and J ends lost 6 bases and 4 bases, in that order; junction bases with no gene match: 5. CDR1 and CDR2 from the germline V gene are LNHDA and SQIVND (reference sequence). The CDR3 sequence: CASRQGLVYGYTF. In DNA, the CDR3 is TGTGCCAGTAGACAGGGGTTGGTCTATGGCTACACCTTC.

J is TRBJ1-2 and V is TRBV20-1; 7 positions agree with TRBD1. The trim removed 5 bases at V and 8 bases at J, leaving 2 bases unmatched. Germline CDR1 reads DFQATT; CDR2 reads SNEGSKA (reference sequence). The CDR3 covers 10 residues. DNA of the CDR3: TGCAGTGCTCCAGGGGGAGGCTACACCTTC. This encodes CSAPGGGYTF.

V and J are TRBV6-5 and TRBJ1-1, with D unclear. Germline CDR1 MNHEY, CDR2 SVGAGI. The V end lost 7 bases, the J end lost 1 base, and 10 bases lay between the germline ends. CDR3 length equals 13 residues. CDR3 protein: CASNNGGNTEAFF. The CDR3, as DNA: TGTGCCAGCAATAATGGCGGGAACACTGAAGCTTTCTTT.

This clone came up once. V is TRBV18 and J is TRBJ2-2; D gene unclear. The CDR3 consists of 12 residues. Between the trimmed V and J ends, which lost 4 bases and 7 bases, there was a span of 7 bases. Per the germline V gene, CDR1 is KGHSH and CDR2 is LQKENI. The CDR3 DNA sequence: TGTGCCAGCTCACTTGTTAGCGGGGAGCTGTTTTTT. It yields the protein CASSLVSGELFF.

The chain couples TRBV10-1 to TRBJ2-5, with 15 bases fitting TRBD2. V was clipped by 10 bases and J by 1 base; unmatched bases: 10. CDR3 size: 17 residues. The germline V gene encodes CDR1 WNHNN and CDR2 SYGVQD (reference sequence). In DNA, the CDR3 is TGCGCCATCCTGCGGGGGACTAGCGGGGGGTCCCAAGAGACCCAGTACTTC. Translation gives CAILRGTSGGSQETQYF.

The chain combines TRBV28 with TRBJ2-7; 11 nucleotides match TRBD1. The CDR3 is 15 amino acids. The junction had 8 bases not matched to a gene; V was cut back by 6 bases and J by 4 bases. Germline CDR1 reads MDHEN; CDR2 reads SYDVKM. This CDR3 reads CASRSGQGARYEQYF. The CDR3 nucleotides read TGTGCCAGCAGGTCCGGACAGGGGGCTAGATACGAGCAGTACTTC.

There are a few counts of this clone. The rearrangement links TRBV6-5 to TRBJ2-7, with D possibly TRBD2 on 5 matching bases. V was pared by 2 bases and J by 6 bases, with 20 bases between. This CDR3 has 16 residues. Germline values: CDR1 MNHEY, CDR2 SVGAGI. The CDR3 nucleotides read TGTGCCAGCAGTTACAATAAACGGCCTAGCCACAGCGAGCAGTACTTC. Its protein is CASSYNKRPSHSEQYF.

V and J are TRBV28 and TRBJ2-5, with 15 bases matching TRBD2. CDR3 length: 16 residues. The germline V gene encodes CDR1 MDHEN and CDR2 SYDVKM. Trimming took 6 bases from V and 4 from J; bases not matched to a gene: 6. The CDR3 nucleotides are TGTGCCAGCAGCCCCGGACTAGCGGGAGGGGGAGAGACCCAGTACTTC. This gives the protein CASSPGLAGGGETQYF.

J is TRBJ2-7 and V is TRBV7-2; D ambiguous. Trimming cost V 3 bases and J 3 bases, with 6 bases left between them. This CDR3 is 12 amino acids long. The germline gives CDR1 SGHTA, CDR2 FQGNSA. CDR3 loop: CASSFTNYEQYF. CDR3 sequence (DNA): TGTGCCAGCAGCTTCACTAACTACGAGCAGTACTTC.

This chain uses TRBV5-8 with TRBJ1-1; possibly TRBD1 for D (6 bases). V shed 4 bases and J shed 1 base, with 14 bases lying between them. Germline values: CDR1 SGHTS, CDR2 YDEGEE. The CDR3 sequence is 15 residues long. The DNA for the CDR3 is TGTGCCAGCAGCCTGATGGGGGCAAGGAACACTGAAGCTTTCTTT. It encodes CASSLMGARNTEAFF.

This chain connects TRBV7-2 to TRBJ2-3; no clear D gene. The V end lost 2 bases, the J end lost 2 bases, and 8 bases lay between the germline ends. The CDR3 runs 14 residues. Germline V lookup: CDR1 SGHTA, CDR2 FQGNSA. The CDR3 coding sequence is TGTGCCAGCAGCTTAACGGTAAACACAGATACGCAGTATTTT. The encoded protein is CASSLTVNTDTQYF. The full variable domain, with the rest looked up from reference TRBV7-2 and TRBJ2-3, is GAGVSQSPSNKVTEKGKDVELRCDPISGHTALYWYRQSLGQGLEFLIYFQGNSAPDKSGLPSDRFSAERTGGSVSTLTIQRTQQEDSAVYLCASSLTVNTDTQYFGPGTRLTVL.

This chain uses TRBV6-5 with TRBJ2-1; weak D call: TRBD2 (6 bases). The CDR3 has 12 amino acids. V gave up 4 bases and J gave up 10 bases, with 11 bases separating them. Germline-derived CDR1 and CDR2 are MNHEY and SVGAGI. The CDR3 protein is CASSSLSGEQFF. The CDR3 nucleotides read TGTGCCAGCAGTTCGCTTAGCGGAGAGCAGTTCTTC.

The sample holds a few counts of this clone. The CDR3 loop reads CASSQDSSGTAFLSNQPQHF. As DNA, the CDR3 is TGCGCCAGCAGCCAAGATTCATCCGGGACAGCGTTCCTTAGCAATCAGCCCCAGCATTTT. The gene calls are TRBV4-1 and TRBJ1-5; 7 bases agree with TRBD1. The ends lost 0 bases at V and 0 bases at J; junction bases unmatched: 14. This CDR3 is 20 amino acids long. The germline V gene encodes CDR1 MGHRA and CDR2 YSYEKL.

The chain links TRBV20-1 to TRBJ2-7; no clear D gene. CDR3 length: 11 amino acids. The V end lost 3 bases, the J end lost 3 bases, and 6 bases lay between the germline ends. The germline V gene encodes CDR1 DFQATT and CDR2 SNEGSKA (reference sequence). The CDR3 region is CSASLVYEQYF. DNA for the CDR3: TGCAGTGCTAGTCTAGTCTACGAGCAGTACTTC.